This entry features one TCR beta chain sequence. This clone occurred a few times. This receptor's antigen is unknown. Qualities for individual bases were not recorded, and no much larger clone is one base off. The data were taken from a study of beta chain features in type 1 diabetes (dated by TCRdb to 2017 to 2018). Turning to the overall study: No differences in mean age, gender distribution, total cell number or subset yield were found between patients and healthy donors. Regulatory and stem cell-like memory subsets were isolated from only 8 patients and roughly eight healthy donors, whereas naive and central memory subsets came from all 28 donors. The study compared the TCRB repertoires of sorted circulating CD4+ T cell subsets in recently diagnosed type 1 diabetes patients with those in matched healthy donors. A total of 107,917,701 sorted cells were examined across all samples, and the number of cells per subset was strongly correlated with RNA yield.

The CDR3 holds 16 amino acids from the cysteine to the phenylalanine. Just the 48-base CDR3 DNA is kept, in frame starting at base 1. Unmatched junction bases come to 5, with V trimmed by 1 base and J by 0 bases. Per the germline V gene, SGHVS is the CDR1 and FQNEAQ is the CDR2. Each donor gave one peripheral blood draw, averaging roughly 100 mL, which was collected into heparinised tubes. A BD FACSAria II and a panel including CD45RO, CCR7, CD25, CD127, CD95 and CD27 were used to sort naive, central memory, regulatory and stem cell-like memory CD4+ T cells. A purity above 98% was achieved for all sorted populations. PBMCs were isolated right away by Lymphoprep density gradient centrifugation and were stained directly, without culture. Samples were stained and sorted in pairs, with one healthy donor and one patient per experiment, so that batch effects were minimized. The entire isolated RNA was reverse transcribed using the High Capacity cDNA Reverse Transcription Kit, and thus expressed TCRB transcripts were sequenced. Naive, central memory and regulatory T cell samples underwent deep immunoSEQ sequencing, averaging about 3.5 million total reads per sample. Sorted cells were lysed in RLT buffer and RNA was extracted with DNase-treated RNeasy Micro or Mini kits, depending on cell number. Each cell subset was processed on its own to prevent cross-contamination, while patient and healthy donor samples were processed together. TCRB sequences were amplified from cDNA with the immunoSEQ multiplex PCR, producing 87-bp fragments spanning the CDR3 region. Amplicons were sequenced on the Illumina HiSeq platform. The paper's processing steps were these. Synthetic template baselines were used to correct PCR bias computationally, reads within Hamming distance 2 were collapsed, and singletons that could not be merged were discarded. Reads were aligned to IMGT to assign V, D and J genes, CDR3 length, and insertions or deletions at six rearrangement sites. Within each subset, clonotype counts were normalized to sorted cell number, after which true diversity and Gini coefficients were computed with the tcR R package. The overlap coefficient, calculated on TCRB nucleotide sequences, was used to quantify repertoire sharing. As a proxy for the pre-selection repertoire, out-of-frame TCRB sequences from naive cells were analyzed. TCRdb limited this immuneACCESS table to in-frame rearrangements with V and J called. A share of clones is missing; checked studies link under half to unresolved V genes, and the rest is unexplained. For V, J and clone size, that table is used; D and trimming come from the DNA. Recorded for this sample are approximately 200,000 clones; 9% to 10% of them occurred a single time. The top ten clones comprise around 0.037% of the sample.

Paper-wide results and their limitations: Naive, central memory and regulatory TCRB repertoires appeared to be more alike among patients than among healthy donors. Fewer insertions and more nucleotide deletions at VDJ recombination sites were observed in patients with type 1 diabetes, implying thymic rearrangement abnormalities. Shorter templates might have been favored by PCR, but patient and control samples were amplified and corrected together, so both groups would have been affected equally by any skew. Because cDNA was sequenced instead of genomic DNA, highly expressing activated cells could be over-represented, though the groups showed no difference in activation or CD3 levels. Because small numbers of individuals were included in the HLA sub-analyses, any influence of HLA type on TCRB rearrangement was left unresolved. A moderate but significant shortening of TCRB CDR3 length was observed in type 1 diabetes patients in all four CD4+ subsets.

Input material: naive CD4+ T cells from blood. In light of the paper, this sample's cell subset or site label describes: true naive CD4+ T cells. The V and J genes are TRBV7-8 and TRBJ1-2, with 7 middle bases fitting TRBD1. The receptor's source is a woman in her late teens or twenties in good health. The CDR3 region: CASSLVDRVPNYGYTF. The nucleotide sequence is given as TGTGCCAGCAGCTTAGTAGACAGGGTCCCTAACTATGGCTACACCTTC. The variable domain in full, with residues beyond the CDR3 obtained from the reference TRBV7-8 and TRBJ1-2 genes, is GAGVSQSPRYKVAKRGQDVALRCDPISGHVSLFWYQQALGQGPEFLTYFQNEAQLDKSGLPSDRFFAERPEGSVSTLKIQRTQQEDSAVYLCASSLVDRVPNYGYTFGSGTRLTVV.